The entry that follows covers one T cell receptor (beta chain) sequence. The data were obtained in a study of blood T cell repertoires in COVID-19. Looking at the study overall: Samples came from the United States, Italy and Spain, spanning acute and convalescent COVID-19. Sources were T cells, B-cell-depleted T cells, or PBMCs; the material itself was cDNA or gDNA.

Germline V lookup: CDR1 SGHRS, CDR2 YFSETQ. The junction had 4 bases not matched to a gene; V was cut back by 4 bases and J by 2 bases. There are 15 residues in the CDR3. Study processing details: Reference gene primer amplification yielded estimated nucleated cell counts. Assay: immunoSEQ multiplex PCR; the TCRdb copy retains only in-frame clones and omits some. Clone size and V and J calls were adopted from that table, with D and trimming inferred from the DNA. Of 200,000 to 250,000 clones listed, about 85% are singletons. The chain employs TRBV5-1 and TRBJ2-5; 11 bases align to TRBD2. The sequenced sample consisted of peripheral blood. The TCR originated in a woman younger than 30 who had recovered from COVID-19. CDR3 nucleotide sequence: TGCGCCAGCAGCGGGACTAGCGGCCCGCAAGAGACCCAGTACTTC. It is translated as CASSGTSGPQETQYF.